The 4 T cell receptor beta chains below were found in one sample sequenced in a study of CD8 T cells in ankylosing spondylitis. From the 5' RACE reads, TCRdb called clonotypes with MiXCR, one entry per CDR3 protein. The sample records around 130,000 distinct CDR3 sequences, around 7% being singletons. Sequences were obtained from blood, either unsorted or a sorted T cell fraction (not recorded which). The receptors here all came from a male donor with ankylosing spondylitis or in good health (not recorded which).

In its sample, this clonotype was seen many times. The J gene is TRBJ2-1, the V gene TRBV7-3; TRBD1 aligns across 11 bases. Trimming took 5 bases from V and 3 from J; bases not matched to a gene: 3. Germline assignment: CDR1 SGHTA and CDR2 FQGTGA. The CDR3 covers 15 residues. CDR3 protein: CASSTDRGLYNEQFF. The CDR3 coding sequence is TGTGCCAGCAGCACGGACAGGGGGCTCTACAATGAGCAGTTCTTC.

This clonotype was seen repeatedly, ten times or more. V usage is TRBV2 and J usage is TRBJ2-2; no firm D call. V lost 4 bases, J lost 6 bases, and 6 bases lay in between. This CDR3 is built from 12 residues. Germline CDR1 is SNHLY and CDR2 is FYNNEI. Here the CDR3 reads CASSGFAGELFF. CDR3 nucleotide sequence: TGTGCCAGCAGTGGCTTCGCCGGGGAGCTGTTTTTT.

This clonotype was counted at least ten times. The V gene is TRBV28, the J gene TRBJ2-7; TRBD2 is a possible D gene (5 bases). Germline V gene lookup returns CDR1 MDHEN and CDR2 SYDVKM. V was clipped by 10 bases and J by 5 bases, with 18 bases between them. The length of the CDR3 is 13 residues. The CDR3 reads CAIELAGKDEQYF. The CDR3 DNA reads as TGTGCCATCGAACTCGCGGGTAAGGACGAGCAGTACTTC.

This clonotype was seen ten or more times. V gene TRBV5-1 combines with J gene TRBJ2-7, with TRBD2 matching over 10 bases. J gave up 2 bases and V 4 bases, and 6 bases lay outside the gene matches. CDR3 length: 15 amino acids. The germline gives CDR1 SGHRS, CDR2 YFSETQ. The DNA of the CDR3 is TGCGCCAGCAGCAGAGCTAGCGGGAGTACCTACGAGCAGTACTTC. Protein sequence: CASSRASGSTYEQYF. The whole variable domain, remainder taken from reference TRBV5-1 and TRBJ2-7, is KAGVTQTPRYLIKTRGQQVTLSCSPISGHRSVSWYQQTPGQGLQFLFEYFSETQRNKGNFPGRFSGRQFSNSRSEMNVSTLELGDSALYLCASSRASGSTYEQYFGPGTRLTVT.